The clone carrying this T cell receptor beta chain has only one observation. These data come from a study of blood T cell repertoires in COVID-19. At the level of the study: Acute and convalescent COVID-19 samples came from the United States, Italy and Spain. PBMCs, B-cell-depleted T cells, or T cells were the source of the cDNA or gDNA that made up the material.

Sequencing was performed with immunoSEQ multiplex PCR; in TCRdb, only in-frame clones are kept and a portion is missing. The repertoire holds hundreds of thousands of clones, with around 86% as singletons. This TCR was sampled from a human donor in a cohort sampled during active COVID-19. The sequencing input was peripheral blood.

As DNA, the CDR3 is TGTGCCAGCAGTCCTATAGGACTGACTCCCCAAGAGACCCAGTACTTC. It encodes CASSPIGLTPQETQYF. The chain joins TRBV28 to TRBJ2-5; possibly TRBD2 for D (5 bases). From germline, CDR1 is MDHEN and CDR2 SYDVKM. The V and J ends lost 5 bases and 1 base respectively, with 17 bases between them. CDR3 length: 16 amino acids.